This T cell receptor beta chain was sequenced during a study of T-cell reconstitution after alpha-beta-depleted transplantation in children. The CDR3 contains 16 residues. V lost 2 bases and J 0 bases, leaving 14 bases between the germline ends. Germline V gives CDR1 SEHNR, CDR2 FQNEAQ (reference sequence). Preparation of the TCRbeta library was carried out with unique molecular identifiers. TCRdb processed the PCR reads anew with MiXCR; each CDR3 protein has one entry. The sample consists of over 150,000 distinct CDR3 sequences, roughly 15% of them appearing once. The table lists this clonotype with many counts.

V and J are TRBV7-9 and TRBJ2-7; a possible D gene is TRBD2 (6 bases). The sequence was obtained from a human donor who donated a stem cell graft to a child with acute lymphoblastic leukemia. The material was PBMCs from the stem cell graft donor, obtained from the stem cell graft. The DNA for the CDR3 is TGTGCCAGCAGCTTAAGGTCTAGCGCCCTCTCCTACGAGCAGTACTTC. This sequence encodes CASSLRSSALSYEQYF.